The 2 T cell receptor beta chains listed next were all sequenced from one sample in a study of blood T cells in healthy people across ages. Then a second PCR, running about 6 to 12 cycles, was carried out with a sample-barcoded 5' primer and a J-beta primer mix. TCRdb called the 5' RACE reads again in MiXCR, with one record for every CDR3 protein. Of 710,000 or so distinct CDR3 sequences in the sample, around 32% were seen once. The sample was blood. Every receptor here comes from a woman aged 80 or older in good health.

This chain joins TRBV5-1 and TRBJ1-5, with D unresolved. Germline CDR1 SGHRS, CDR2 YFSETQ. V was cut by 0 bases and J by 7 bases, with 14 bases left in between. This CDR3 is 15 amino acids long. The CDR3 reads CASSLGSGFEQPQHF. The CDR3 DNA is TGCGCCAGCAGCTTGGGTTCCGGGTTTGAGCAGCCCCAGCATTTT.

The J gene is TRBJ2-1, the V gene TRBV10-3; D perhaps matches TRBD1 (5 bases). CDR1 is ENHRY and CDR2 is SYGVKD in the germline V gene. The CDR3 is 12 amino acids. V was trimmed by 7 bases and J by 4 bases, leaving 8 bases between them. In DNA form, the CDR3 reads TGTGCCATCAATACAGGATACAATGAGCAGTTCTTC. This codes for CAINTGYNEQFF.